A selection of T cell receptor beta chains follows, all from one sample in a study of T cells in Graves' hyperthyroidism and ophthalmopathy. TCRdb re-analysed the multiplex PCR reads in MiXCR, keeping a single row per CDR3 protein. The sample comprises roughly 700,000 distinct CDR3 sequences, 11% to 15% of which are singletons, and roughly 10% rests with the top ten. Specimen: blood. All receptors come from a woman between 18 and 30 years old with Graves' hyperthyroidism. CDR3s include the opening cysteine and the closing phenylalanine or tryptophan. The D gene is left open where the match is weak. Size values are once, few and many counts, or a class for expanded clones, and some rows have none.

d_gene	v_gene	j_gene	abundance	CDR3nt	CDR3aa
TRBD2	TRBV2	TRBJ2-7	.	TGTGCCAGCAGTGTCCGGCTAGCGGGAGTTGGCGAGCAGTACTTC	CASSVRLAGVGEQYF
.	TRBV19	TRBJ1-6	few	TGTGCCAGTAGTACCTTGACGCTATGGGATTCACCCCTCCACTTT	CASSTLTLWDSPLHF
.	TRBV13	TRBJ2-1	.	TGTGCCAGCAGCTTAGGAGCGGTTAGCTCCTACAATGAGCAGTTCTTC	CASSLGAVSSYNEQFF
.	TRBV7-9	TRBJ1-2	many	TGTGCCAGCAGCTTAGAGGGGACAAGCTATGGCTACACCTTC	CASSLEGTSYGYTF
TRBD2	TRBV12-5	TRBJ2-2	many	TGTGCTAGTGGTTTCTCCTCTGCCCCCCTAGCGGGAGGTACCGGGGAGCTGTTTTTT	CASGFSSAPLAGGTGELFF
.	TRBV11-2	TRBJ2-7	many	TGTGCCAGCAGCTTGGGGTGGATCAGGGGTCCCTACGAGCAGTACTTC	CASSLGWIRGPYEQYF
TRBD2	TRBV7-6	TRBJ2-1	few	TGTGCCAGCAGCTTCCTAGCGGGGTTCGATGAGCAGTTCTTC	CASSFLAGFDEQFF
.	TRBV11-2	TRBJ2-5	.	TGTGCCAGCAGCTTAGTATACGGATATCAAGAGACCCAGTACTTC	CASSLVYGYQETQYF
.	TRBV7-2	TRBJ2-2	few	TGTGCCAGCACCAGTAAAGGGGTATACACCGGGGAGCTGTTTTTT	CASTSKGVYTGELFF
TRBD2	TRBV20-1	TRBJ2-1	.	TGCAGTGCTAGAGTGGAGTCGGGTGGGACTAGCGGGAGCCTTTACAATGAGCAGTTCTTC	CSARVESGGTSGSLYNEQFF
.	TRBV5-1	TRBJ1-1	many	TGCGCCAGCAGCTCGGGACGGCAGATGAACACTGAAGCTTTCTTT	CASSSGRQMNTEAFF
.	TRBV29-1	TRBJ2-3	few	TGCAGCGTTGAATGGGGGTCGCCGGGGGATACGCAGTATTTT	CSVEWGSPGDTQYF
.	TRBV5-1	TRBJ1-1	.	TGCGCCAGCCGGATTGGGGATGACACTGAAGCTTTCTTT	CASRIGDDTEAFF
.	TRBV7-8	TRBJ1-4	many	TGTGCCAGCAGCCCCAGTGTCGGGGATTCGGGTGAAAAACTGTTTTTT	CASSPSVGDSGEKLFF
.	TRBV19	TRBJ1-5	.	TGTGCCAGTCAACTCGATAAGGGGCCGTATAGCAATCAGCCCCAGCATTTT	CASQLDKGPYSNQPQHF
TRBD2	TRBV20-1	TRBJ2-1	.	TGCAGTGCTAGCGGTCCCGGACTAGCGGGAGGGCAGAGGGTTTACAATGAGCAGTTCTTC	CSASGPGLAGGQRVYNEQFF
TRBD2	TRBV4-3	TRBJ2-1	few	TGCGCCAGCAGCCGAGCGACTAGCTCTCCCTACAATGAGCAGTTCTTC	CASSRATSSPYNEQFF
.	TRBV19	TRBJ1-2	.	TGTGCCAGTAGTATGGGCCCAAGAACGACCTTC	CASSMGPRTTF
.	TRBV6-1	TRBJ1-2	.	TGTGCCAGCAGCGGGCGAGCAGGGGTATATGGCTACACCTTC	CASSGRAGVYGYTF
.	TRBV28	TRBJ2-7	many	TGTGCCAGCAAAACCCGTAGGGCCTACGAGCAGTACTTC	CASKTRRAYEQYF
.	TRBV20-1	TRBJ1-4	few	TGCAGTGCTAGCGGGGGCGCAAGGGAAAAACTGTTTTTT	CSASGGAREKLFF
.	TRBV30	TRBJ1-2	.	TGTGCCTGGAGTGTACGGCTAGGGTTCTATGGCTACACCTTC	CAWSVRLGFYGYTF